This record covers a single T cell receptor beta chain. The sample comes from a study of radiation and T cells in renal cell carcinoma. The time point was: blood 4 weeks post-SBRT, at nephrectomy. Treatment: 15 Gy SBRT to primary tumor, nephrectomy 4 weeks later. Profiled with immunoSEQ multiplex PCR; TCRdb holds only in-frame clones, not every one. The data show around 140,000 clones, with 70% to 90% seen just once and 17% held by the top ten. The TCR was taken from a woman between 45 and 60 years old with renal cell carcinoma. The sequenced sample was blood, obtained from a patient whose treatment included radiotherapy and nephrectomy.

The CDR3 DNA reads as TGCAGTGCTATACCTCGATACGGCCAGTACTTC. Encoded protein: CSAIPRYGQYF. The V call is TRBV20-1, the J call TRBJ2-5, with D unresolved. Trimming left V 4 bases short and J 10 bases short, with 13 bases between. The germline gives CDR1 DFQATT, CDR2 SNEGSKA (reference sequence). The CDR3 has 11 residues.